This TCR beta chain is drawn from a study of blood T cell repertoires in COVID-19. The wider study: COVID-19 samples collected from the United States, Italy and Spain covered acute and convalescent phases. T cells, B-cell-depleted T cells, or PBMCs supplied cDNA or gDNA.

In germline, CDR1 is MNHNY, CDR2 SVGAGI (reference sequence). Trimming left V 6 bases short and J 6 bases short, with 10 bases between. This CDR3 comprises 12 residues. Authors' data handling: Nucleated cell number was recorded as an estimate derived from reference gene primer amplification. TCRdb keeps only in-frame clones here, not all; method: immunoSEQ multiplex PCR. Clonal size and the V and J genes are those of that table, whereas D and trimming came from the DNA. The repertoire includes 52,000 or so clones, 76% of them detected once, and 22% sits in the top ten. The TCR comes from a man aged 45-60 years with active or convalescent COVID-19. The specimen sequenced was peripheral blood. The J gene is TRBJ2-3, the V gene TRBV6-6; no reliable D call. Here the CDR3 reads CASSSDWDTQYF. The CDR3 nucleotides read TGTGCCAGCAGCTCTGACTGGGATACGCAGTATTTT.